The clone carrying this TCR beta chain occurred a few times. Its antigen is unknown. Library preparation for TCR beta used quantitative 5'-RACE with molecular barcodes. In TCRdb, the 5' RACE reads were re-called with MiXCR into one record per CDR3 protein. The data hold a few hundred thousand distinct CDR3 sequences, with approximately 20% observed a single time. Trimming removed 6 bases at V and 2 bases at J, with 12 bases between. Germline CDR1 is MNHEY and CDR2 is SVGAGI. This CDR3 comprises 14 residues. The data originate from a study of CD8 T cells in ankylosing spondylitis. Study results and caveats: Researchers report that disease-linked clones proved CD8+ and relatively rare in peripheral blood. Prior work had noted some motif variants in reactive arthritis blood and synovial fluid. Made up of under ten highly homologous variants, a TCR beta motif appeared characteristic of ankylosing spondylitis blood.

The chain combines TRBV6-5 with TRBJ2-3; D unclear. This TCR was recovered from a male donor with ankylosing spondylitis. The material sequenced was blood, either unsorted or a sorted T cell fraction (not recorded which). In DNA form, the CDR3 reads TGTGCCAGCAGCTACGGGCGGAACACAGATACGCAGTATTTT. Amino acids: CASSYGRNTDTQYF.